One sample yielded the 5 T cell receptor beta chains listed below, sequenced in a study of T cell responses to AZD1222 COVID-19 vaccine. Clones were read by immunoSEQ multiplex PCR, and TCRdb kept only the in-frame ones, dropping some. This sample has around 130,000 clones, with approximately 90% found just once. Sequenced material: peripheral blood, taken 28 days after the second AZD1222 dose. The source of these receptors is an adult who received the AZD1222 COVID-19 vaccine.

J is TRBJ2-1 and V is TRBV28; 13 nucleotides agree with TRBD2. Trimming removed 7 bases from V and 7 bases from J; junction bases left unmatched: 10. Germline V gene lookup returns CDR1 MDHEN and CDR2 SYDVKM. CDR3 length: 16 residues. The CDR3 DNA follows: TGTGCCAGCACTGAGGGGGGGACTAGCGGGATGAATGAGCAGTTCTTC. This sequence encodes CASTEGGTSGMNEQFF.

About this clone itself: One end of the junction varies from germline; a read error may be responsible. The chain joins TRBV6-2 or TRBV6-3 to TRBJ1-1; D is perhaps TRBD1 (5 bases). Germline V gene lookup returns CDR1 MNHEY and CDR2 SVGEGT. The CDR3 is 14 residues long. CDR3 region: CTSSYSFGGTEAFF. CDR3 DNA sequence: TGTACCAGCAGTTACTCGTTCGGGGGGACTGAAGCTTTCTTT.

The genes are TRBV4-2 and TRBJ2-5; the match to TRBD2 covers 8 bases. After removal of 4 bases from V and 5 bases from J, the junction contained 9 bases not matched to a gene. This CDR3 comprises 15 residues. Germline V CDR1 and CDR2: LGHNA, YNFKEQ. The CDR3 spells CASSLTAGGGETQYF. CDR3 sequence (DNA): TGTGCCAGCAGCCTTACCGCGGGGGGAGGGGAGACCCAGTACTTC.

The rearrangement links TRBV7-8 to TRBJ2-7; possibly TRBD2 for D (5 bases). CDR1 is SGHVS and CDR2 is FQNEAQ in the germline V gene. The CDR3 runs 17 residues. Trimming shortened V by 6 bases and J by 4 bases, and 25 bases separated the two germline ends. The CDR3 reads CASSSARLQRGIYEQYF. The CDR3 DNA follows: TGTGCCAGCAGTTCCGCACGACTTCAACGGGGTATATACGAGCAGTACTTC.

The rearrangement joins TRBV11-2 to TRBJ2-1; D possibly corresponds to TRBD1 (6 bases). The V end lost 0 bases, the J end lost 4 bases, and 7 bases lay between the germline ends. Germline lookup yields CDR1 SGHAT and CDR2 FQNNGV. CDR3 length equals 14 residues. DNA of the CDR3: TGTGCCAGCAGCTTAGATGGGACATACAATGAGCAGTTCTTC. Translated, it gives CASSLDGTYNEQFF.